Sequencing of this T cell receptor (beta chain) was carried out in a study of T cells in Graves' hyperthyroidism and ophthalmopathy. Amplification of TCR beta CDR3 regions was performed using RNA transcripts as template. The HTBI set primed first-round TCR CDR3 RT-PCR. TCRdb reprocessed the multiplex PCR reads via MiXCR and lists one record per CDR3 protein. Of around 420,000 distinct CDR3 sequences listed, approximately 14% are singletons. This clonotype was seen a few times. Sequencing was performed on blood. This receptor was obtained from a woman between 18 and 30 years old with Graves' hyperthyroidism.

The CDR3 loop is CASSVVGIHGETQYF. CDR3 coding DNA: TGTGCCAGCAGCGTAGTCGGTATACACGGAGAGACCCAGTACTTC. This chain uses TRBV9 with TRBJ2-5; D gene ambiguous. The CDR3 spans 15 residues. V was pared by 0 bases and J by 4 bases, with 13 bases between. CDR1 is SGDLS, CDR2 YYNGEE, per germline.